This section outlines one TCR beta chain sequence together with its context. Its antigen is undetermined. In germline, CDR1 is LNHNV, CDR2 YYDKDF (reference sequence). This CDR3 region has 13 residues. Trimming shortened V by 0 bases and J by 3 bases, and 5 bases separated the two germline ends. The assay was immunoSEQ multiplex PCR, and TCRdb's table has in-frame clones only and misses some. The table shows about 250,000 clones, with 87% occurring only once. The sample originates from a study of cytomegalovirus exposure and HLA in healthy donors. Overall study results and limits: TCR beta chains numbering under 200 were designated cytomegalovirus-associated. Reports credit the classifier with highly specific, highly sensitive diagnosis of cytomegalovirus status.

Source material: PBMCs. This sequence was found in a man aged 18 to 29 in good health and CMV-seropositive. The V gene is TRBV15, the J gene TRBJ1-2; D not resolved. CDR3 coding DNA: TGTGCCACCAGCAGAGATAGGTACTATGGCTACACCTTC. The encoded protein is CATSRDRYYGYTF. The full variable domain, its missing parts supplied by reference TRBV15 and TRBJ1-2, is DAMVIQNPRYQVTQFGKPVTLSCSQTLNHNVMYWYQQKSSQAPKLLFHYYDKDFNNEADTPDNFQSRRPNTSFCFLDIRSPGLGDTAMYLCATSRDRYYGYTFGSGTRLTVV.